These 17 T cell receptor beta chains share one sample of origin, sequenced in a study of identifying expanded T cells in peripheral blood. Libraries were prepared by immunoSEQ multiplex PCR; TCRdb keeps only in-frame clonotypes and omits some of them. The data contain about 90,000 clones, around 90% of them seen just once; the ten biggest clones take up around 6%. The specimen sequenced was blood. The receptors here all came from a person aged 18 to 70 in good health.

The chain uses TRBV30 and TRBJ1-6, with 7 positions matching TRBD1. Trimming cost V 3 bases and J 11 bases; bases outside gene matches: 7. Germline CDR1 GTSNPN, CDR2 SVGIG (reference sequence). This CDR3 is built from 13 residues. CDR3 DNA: TGTGCCTGGAGGGGGACAGACGGCCCACCCCTCCACTTT. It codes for CAWRGTDGPPLHF.

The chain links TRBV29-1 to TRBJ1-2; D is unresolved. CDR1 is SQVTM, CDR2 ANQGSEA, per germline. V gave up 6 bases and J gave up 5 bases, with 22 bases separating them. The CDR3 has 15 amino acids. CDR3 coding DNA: TGCAGCGTCCAAGGTGGGAGGGAAAAGGTTTATGGCTACACCTTC. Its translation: CSVQGGREKVYGYTF.

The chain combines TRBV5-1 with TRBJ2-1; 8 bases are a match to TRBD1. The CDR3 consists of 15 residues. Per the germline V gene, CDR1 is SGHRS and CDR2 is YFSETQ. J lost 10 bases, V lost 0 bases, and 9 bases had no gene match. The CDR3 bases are TGCGCCAGCAGCTTGGATGGATTACAGGGGGGCGAGCAGTTCTTC. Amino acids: CASSLDGLQGGEQFF.

The CDR3 bases are TGTGCCAGCAGCGCACAGGGGGCGACTAATGAAAAACTGTTTTTT. The encoded protein is CASSAQGATNEKLFF. The chain combines TRBV9 with TRBJ1-4; TRBD1 aligns across 9 bases. The CDR3 is 15 amino acids. The V gene's germline CDR1 is SGDLS and CDR2 YYNGEE. J was trimmed by 2 bases and V by 3 bases; bases with no gene match: 2.

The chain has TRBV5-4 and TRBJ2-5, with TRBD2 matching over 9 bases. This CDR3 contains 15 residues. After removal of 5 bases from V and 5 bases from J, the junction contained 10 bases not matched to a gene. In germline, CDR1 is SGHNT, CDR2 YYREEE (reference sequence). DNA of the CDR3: TGTGCCAGCAGACTTAGCGGGGGCTCCCGGGAGACCCAGTACTTC. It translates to CASRLSGGSRETQYF.

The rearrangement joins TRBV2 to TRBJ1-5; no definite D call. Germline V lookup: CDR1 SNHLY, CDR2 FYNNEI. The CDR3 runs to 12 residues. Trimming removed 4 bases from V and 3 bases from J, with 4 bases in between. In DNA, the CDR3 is TGTGCCAGCAGTGCTGACAATCAGCCCCAGCATTTT. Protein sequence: CASSADNQPQHF.

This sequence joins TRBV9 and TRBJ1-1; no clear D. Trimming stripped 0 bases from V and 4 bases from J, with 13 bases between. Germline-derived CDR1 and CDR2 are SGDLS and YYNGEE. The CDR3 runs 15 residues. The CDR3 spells CASSVAPRASTEAFF. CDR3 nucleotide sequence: TGTGCCAGCAGCGTAGCGCCCCGGGCGAGCACTGAAGCTTTCTTT.

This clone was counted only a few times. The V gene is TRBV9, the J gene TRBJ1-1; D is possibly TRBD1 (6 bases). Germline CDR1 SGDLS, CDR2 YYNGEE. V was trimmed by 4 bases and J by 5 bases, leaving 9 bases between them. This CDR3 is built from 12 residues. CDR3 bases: TGTGCCAGCAGCCCACAGGGTACTGAAGCTTTCTTT. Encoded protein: CASSPQGTEAFF.

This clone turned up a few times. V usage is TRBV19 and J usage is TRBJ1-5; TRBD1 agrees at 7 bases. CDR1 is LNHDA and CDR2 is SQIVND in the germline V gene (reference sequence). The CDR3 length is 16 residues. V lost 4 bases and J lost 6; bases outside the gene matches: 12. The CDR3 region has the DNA TGTGCCAGTAGTACATCACGACAGGGATTTATTCAGCCCCAGCATTTT. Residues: CASSTSRQGFIQPQHF. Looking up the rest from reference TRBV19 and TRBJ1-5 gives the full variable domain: DGGITQSPKYLFRKEGQNVTLSCEQNLNHDAMYWYRQDPGQGLRLIYYSQIVNDFQKGDIAEGYSVSREKKESFPLTVTSAQKNPTAFYLCASSTSRQGFIQPQHFGDGTRLSIL.

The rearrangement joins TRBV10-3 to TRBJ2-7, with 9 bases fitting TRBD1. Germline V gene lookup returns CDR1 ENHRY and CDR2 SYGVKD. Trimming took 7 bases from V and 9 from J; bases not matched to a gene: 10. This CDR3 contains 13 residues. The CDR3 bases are TGTGCCATCACCCAGGACAGGGGATATGGGCAGTACTTC. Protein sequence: CAITQDRGYGQYF.

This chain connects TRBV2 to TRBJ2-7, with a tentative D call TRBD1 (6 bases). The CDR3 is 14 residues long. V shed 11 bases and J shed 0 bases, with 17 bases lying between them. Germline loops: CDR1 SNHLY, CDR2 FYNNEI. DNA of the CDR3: TGTGCCTCATACCGCTGGGGGCCCTCCTACGAGCAGTACTTC. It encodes CASYRWGPSYEQYF.

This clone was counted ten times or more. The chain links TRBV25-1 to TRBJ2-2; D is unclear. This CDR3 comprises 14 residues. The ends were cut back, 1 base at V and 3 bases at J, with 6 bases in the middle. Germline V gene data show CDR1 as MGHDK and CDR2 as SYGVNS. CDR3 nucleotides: TGTGCCAGCAGTGAATCCGCAGACACCGGGGAGCTGTTTTTT. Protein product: CASSESADTGELFF. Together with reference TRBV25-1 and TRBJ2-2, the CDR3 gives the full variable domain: EADIYQTPRYLVIGTGKKITLECSQTMGHDKMYWYQQDPGMELHLIHYSYGVNSTEKGDLSSESTVSRIRTEHFPLTLESARPSHTSQYLCASSESADTGELFFGEGSRLTVL.

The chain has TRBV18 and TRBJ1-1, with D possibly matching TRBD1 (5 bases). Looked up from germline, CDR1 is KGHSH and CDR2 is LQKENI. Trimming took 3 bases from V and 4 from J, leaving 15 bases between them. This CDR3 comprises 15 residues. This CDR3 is CASSPDGGLSTEAFF. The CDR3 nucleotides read TGTGCCAGCTCACCCGACGGGGGACTGAGCACTGAAGCTTTCTTT.

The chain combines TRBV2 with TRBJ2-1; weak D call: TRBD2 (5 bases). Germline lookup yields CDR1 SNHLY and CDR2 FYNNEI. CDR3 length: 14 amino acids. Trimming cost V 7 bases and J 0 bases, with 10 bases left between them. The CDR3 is CASTGSSSYNEQFF. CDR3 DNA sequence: TGTGCCAGCACTGGGAGCAGCTCCTACAATGAGCAGTTCTTC.

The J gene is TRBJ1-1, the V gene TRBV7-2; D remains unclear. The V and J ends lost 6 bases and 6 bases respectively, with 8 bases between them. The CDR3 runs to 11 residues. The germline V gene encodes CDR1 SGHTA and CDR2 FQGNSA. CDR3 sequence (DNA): TGTGCCAGCAGGATAAGTCCTGAAGCTTTCTTT. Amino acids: CASRISPEAFF.

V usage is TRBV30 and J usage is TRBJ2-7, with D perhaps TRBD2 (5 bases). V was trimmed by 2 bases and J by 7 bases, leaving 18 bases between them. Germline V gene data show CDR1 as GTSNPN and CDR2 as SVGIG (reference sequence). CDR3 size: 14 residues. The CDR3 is CAWSLGLGSNEQYF. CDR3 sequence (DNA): TGTGCCTGGAGTCTTGGGCTGGGGAGTAATGAGCAGTACTTC.

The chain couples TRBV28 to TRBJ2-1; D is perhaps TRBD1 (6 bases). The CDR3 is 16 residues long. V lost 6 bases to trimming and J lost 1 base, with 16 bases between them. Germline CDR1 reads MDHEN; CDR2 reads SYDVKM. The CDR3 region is CASSTIQGGSYNEQFF. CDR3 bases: TGTGCCAGCAGCACCATACAGGGCGGGTCCTACAATGAGCAGTTCTTC.